This T cell receptor beta chain originates from a study of beta chain features in type 1 diabetes. In the study overall: When patients were set against healthy donors, age, gender and cell yields were similar.

The investigators reverse transcribed all of the isolated RNA, so they sequenced expressed TCRB transcripts. Around 3.57 million reads was the average for naive, central memory and regulatory T cell samples. Assay: immunoSEQ multiplex PCR; the TCRdb copy retains only in-frame clones and omits some. The sample includes about 150,000 clones, about 8.5% of them seen just once. This clone was observed a handful of times. Its antigen is unknown. Study-level findings and limits: Within each of all four CD4+ subsets, Type 1 diabetes patients had TCRB CDR3s that were moderately but significantly shorter. In comparison with healthy donors, patients had naive, central memory and Treg TCRB repertoires that appeared more similar.

This CDR3 comprises 14 residues. The V segment lost 4 bases and the J segment 6 bases; nucleotides outside the gene matches: 5. In germline, CDR1 is SGHDN, CDR2 FVKESK. Specimen: central memory CD4+ T cells from blood. The TCR was taken from a man aged 18 to 30 in good health. The V gene is TRBV14, the J gene TRBJ1-4; the match to TRBD1 covers 7 bases. CDR3 sequence (DNA): TGTGCCAGCAGCCCCCCAGGGGGGTATGAAAAACTGTTTTTT. Protein sequence: CASSPPGGYEKLFF.